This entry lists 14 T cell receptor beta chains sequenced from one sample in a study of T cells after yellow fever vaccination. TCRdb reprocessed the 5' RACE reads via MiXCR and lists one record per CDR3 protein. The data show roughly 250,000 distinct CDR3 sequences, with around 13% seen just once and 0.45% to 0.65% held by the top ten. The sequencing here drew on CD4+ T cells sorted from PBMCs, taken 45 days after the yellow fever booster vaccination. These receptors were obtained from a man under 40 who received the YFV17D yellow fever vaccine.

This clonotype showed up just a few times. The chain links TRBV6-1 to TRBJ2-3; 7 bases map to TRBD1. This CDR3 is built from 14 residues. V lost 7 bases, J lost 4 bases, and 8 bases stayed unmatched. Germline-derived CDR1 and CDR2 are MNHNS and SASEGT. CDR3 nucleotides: TGTGCCAGCACCAAGACAGGGTGGCCAGATACGCAGTATTTT. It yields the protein CASTKTGWPDTQYF.

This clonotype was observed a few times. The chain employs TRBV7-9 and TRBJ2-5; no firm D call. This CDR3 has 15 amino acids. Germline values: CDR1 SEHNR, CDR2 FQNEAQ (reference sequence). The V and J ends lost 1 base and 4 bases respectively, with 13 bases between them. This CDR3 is CASSLGSLRIETQYF. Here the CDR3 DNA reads TGTGCCAGCAGCTTAGGTTCACTCCGAATAGAGACCCAGTACTTC.

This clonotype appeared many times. The CDR3: CASSAGTGGRSPLHF. CDR3 DNA: TGTGCCAGCAGCGCTGGGACAGGGGGCCGATCACCCCTCCACTTT. The chain links TRBV27 to TRBJ1-6; TRBD1 matches at 12 bases. The V gene end was trimmed by 6 bases and the J gene end by 10 bases; junction bases not matched to a gene: 7. Germline V CDR1 and CDR2: MNHEY, SMNVEV (reference sequence). The CDR3 has 15 residues.

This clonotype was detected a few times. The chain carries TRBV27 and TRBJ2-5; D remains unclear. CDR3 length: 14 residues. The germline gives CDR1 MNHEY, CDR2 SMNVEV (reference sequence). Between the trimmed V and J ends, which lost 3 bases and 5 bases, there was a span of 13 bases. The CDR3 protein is CASSFYGPGETQYF. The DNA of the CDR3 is TGTGCCAGCAGTTTCTACGGGCCCGGGGAGACCCAGTACTTC.

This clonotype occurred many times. CDR3 nucleotide sequence: TGTGCCAGCAGCCAAGATCAAAGCGGAATTCCTTACGAGCAGTACTTC. Translated: CASSQDQSGIPYEQYF. This chain links TRBV4-2 with TRBJ2-7; TRBD2 might be the D (5 bases). Per the germline V gene, CDR1 is LGHNA and CDR2 is YNFKEQ. The CDR3 loop spans 16 amino acids. Trimming removed 0 bases from V and 4 bases from J, with 16 bases in between.

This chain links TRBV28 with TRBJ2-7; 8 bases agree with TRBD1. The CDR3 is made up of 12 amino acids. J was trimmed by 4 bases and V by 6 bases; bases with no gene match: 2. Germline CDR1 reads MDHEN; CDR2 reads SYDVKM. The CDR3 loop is CASRRTGYEQYF. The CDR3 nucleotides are TGTGCCAGCAGGCGGACAGGGTACGAGCAGTACTTC.

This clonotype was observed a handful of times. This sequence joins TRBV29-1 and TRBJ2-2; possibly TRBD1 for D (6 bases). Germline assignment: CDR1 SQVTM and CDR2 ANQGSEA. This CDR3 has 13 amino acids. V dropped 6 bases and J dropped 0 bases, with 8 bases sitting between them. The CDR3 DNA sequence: TGCAGCGTAGACAGGTCGAACACCGGGGAGCTGTTTTTT. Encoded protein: CSVDRSNTGELFF.

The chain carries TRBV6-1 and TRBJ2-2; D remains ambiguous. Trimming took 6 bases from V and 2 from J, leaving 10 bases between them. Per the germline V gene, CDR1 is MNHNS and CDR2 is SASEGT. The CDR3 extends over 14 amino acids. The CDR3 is CASSRDPNTGELFF. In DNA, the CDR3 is TGTGCCAGCAGCCGTGACCCAAACACCGGGGAGCTGTTTTTT.

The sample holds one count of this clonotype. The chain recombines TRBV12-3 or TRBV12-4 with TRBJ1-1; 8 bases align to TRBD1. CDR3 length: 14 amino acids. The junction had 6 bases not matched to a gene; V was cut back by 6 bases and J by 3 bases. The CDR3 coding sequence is TGTGCCAGCAGATGGACAGGGACGGACACTGAAGCTTTCTTT. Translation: CASRWTGTDTEAFF.

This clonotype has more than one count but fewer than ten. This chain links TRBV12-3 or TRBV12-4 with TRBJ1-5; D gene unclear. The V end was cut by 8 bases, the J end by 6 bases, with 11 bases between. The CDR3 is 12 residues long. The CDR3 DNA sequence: TGTGCCAGCCGGGAGGGCGTTCAGCCCCAGCATTTT. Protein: CASREGVQPQHF.

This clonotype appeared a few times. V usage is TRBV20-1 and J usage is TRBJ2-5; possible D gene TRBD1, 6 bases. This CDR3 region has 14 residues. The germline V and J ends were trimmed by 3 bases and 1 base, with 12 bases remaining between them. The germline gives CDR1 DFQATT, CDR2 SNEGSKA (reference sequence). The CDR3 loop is CSASKDSRQETQYF. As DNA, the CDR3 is TGCAGTGCTAGCAAGGACAGCCGCCAAGAGACCCAGTACTTC.

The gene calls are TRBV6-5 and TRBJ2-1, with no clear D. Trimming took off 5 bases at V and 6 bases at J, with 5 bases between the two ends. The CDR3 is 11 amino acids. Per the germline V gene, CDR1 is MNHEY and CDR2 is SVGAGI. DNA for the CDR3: TGTGCCAGCAGTGAACTCAATGAGCAGTTCTTC. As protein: CASSELNEQFF.

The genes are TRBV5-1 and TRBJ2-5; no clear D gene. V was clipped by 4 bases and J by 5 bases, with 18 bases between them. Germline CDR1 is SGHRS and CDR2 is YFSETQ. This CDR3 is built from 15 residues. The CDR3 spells CASSTRSSNGETQYF. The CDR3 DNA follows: TGCGCCAGCAGCACCAGATCTAGTAACGGGGAGACCCAGTACTTC.

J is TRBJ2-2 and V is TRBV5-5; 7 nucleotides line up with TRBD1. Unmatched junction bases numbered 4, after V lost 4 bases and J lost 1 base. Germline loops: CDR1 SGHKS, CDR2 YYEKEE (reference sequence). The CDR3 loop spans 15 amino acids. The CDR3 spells CASSVRDRNTGELFF. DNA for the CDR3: TGTGCCAGCAGCGTCCGGGACAGGAACACCGGGGAGCTGTTTTTT.